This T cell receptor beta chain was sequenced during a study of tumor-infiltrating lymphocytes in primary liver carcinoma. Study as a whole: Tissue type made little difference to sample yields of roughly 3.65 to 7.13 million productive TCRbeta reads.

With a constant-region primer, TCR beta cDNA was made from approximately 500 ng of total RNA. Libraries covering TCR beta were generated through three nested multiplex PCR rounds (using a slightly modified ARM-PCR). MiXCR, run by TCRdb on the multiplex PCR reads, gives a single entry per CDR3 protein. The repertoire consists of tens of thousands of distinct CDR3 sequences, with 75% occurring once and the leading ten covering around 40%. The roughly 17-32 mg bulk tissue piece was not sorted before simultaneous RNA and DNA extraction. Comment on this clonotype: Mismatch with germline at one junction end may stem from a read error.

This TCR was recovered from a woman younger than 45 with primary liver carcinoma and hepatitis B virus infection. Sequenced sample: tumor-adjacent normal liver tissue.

Written as DNA, the CDR3 is TGTGCCAGCAGTTACTCGATGGGTCGGAAGAACACCGAAGCTCTCTTT. It encodes CASSYSMGRKNTEALF. The gene calls are TRBV6-6 and TRBJ1-1; D gene uncertain. The germline V gene has CDR1 MNHNY and CDR2 SVGAGI (reference sequence). The CDR3 runs to 16 residues.